This is a list of T cell receptor beta chains from one sample in a study of blood T cell repertoires in COVID-19. Using immunoSEQ multiplex PCR, the repertoire was profiled, and TCRdb retains in-frame clones only, with some absent. The table has approximately 190,000 clones, over 70% seen once. Sequenced sample: peripheral blood. These receptors came from a man in his 60s with acute or convalescent COVID-19. CDR3s include the opening cysteine and the closing phenylalanine or tryptophan. D genes are given only for firm matches. Size tells how often a clone was seen (once, few, many) or the class of an expanded clone, and some rows leave it out.

J gene: TRBJ1-1
V gene: TRBV7-8
D gene: TRBD1
clone size: NA
CDR3 DNA: TGTGCCAGCAGCTTAGATAACAGGGGGCTGACTGAAGCTTTCTTT
CDR3 protein: CASSLDNRGLTEAFF

J gene: TRBJ1-5
V gene: TRBV7-2
D gene: NA
clone size: NA
CDR3 DNA: TGTGCCAGCAGCTTAGAACGCCAGCAGCCCCAGCATTTT
CDR3 protein: CASSLERQQPQHF

J gene: TRBJ2-4
V gene: TRBV5-8
D gene: TRBD1
clone size: NA
CDR3 DNA: TGTGCCAGCGGAAGGGACAGTTTAGCCAAAAACATTCAGTACTTC
CDR3 protein: CASGRDSLAKNIQYF

J gene: TRBJ2-1
V gene: TRBV24-1
D gene: TRBD1
clone size: NA
CDR3 DNA: TGTGCCCCCACGCCCACAGGGGTGGATGAGCAGTTCTTC
CDR3 protein: CAPTPTGVDEQFF

J gene: TRBJ1-6
V gene: TRBV6-5
D gene: NA
clone size: NA
CDR3 DNA: TGTGCCAGCACTGTCGGGTCAGGGAATTCACCCCTCCACTTT
CDR3 protein: CASTVGSGNSPLHF

J gene: TRBJ2-2
V gene: TRBV12-5
D gene: NA
clone size: NA
CDR3 DNA: TGTGCTAGTGCCCTCACACAGGGGAACACCGGGGAGCTGTTTTTT
CDR3 protein: CASALTQGNTGELFF

J gene: TRBJ2-2
V gene: TRBV7-7
D gene: TRBD2
clone size: NA
CDR3 DNA: TGTGCCAGCAGCCCGGGAGGGGCCGGGGAGCTGTTTTTT
CDR3 protein: CASSPGGAGELFF

J gene: TRBJ2-1
V gene: TRBV19
D gene: TRBD2
clone size: NA
CDR3 DNA: TGTGCCAGTAGTTCTAGCGGGGGGGTCCGGTTCTTC
CDR3 protein: CASSSSGGVRFF

J gene: TRBJ1-2
V gene: TRBV3-1/TRBV3-2
D gene: NA
clone size: NA
CDR3 DNA: TGTGCCAGCAGCCAACCAGGACAGTACTATGGCTACACCTTC
CDR3 protein: CASSQPGQYYGYTF

J gene: TRBJ1-2
V gene: TRBV7-8
D gene: NA
clone size: NA
CDR3 DNA: TGTGCCAGCAGCTTAGCGTCCTTGACGGGCCAGGGGCATGGCTACACCTTC
CDR3 protein: CASSLASLTGQGHGYTF

J gene: TRBJ2-7
V gene: TRBV6-5
D gene: TRBD1
clone size: NA
CDR3 DNA: TGTGCCAGCAGTAGCCGACAGGGTTACGAGCAGTACTTC
CDR3 protein: CASSSRQGYEQYF

J gene: TRBJ2-1
V gene: TRBV3-1/TRBV3-2
D gene: NA
clone size: NA
CDR3 DNA: TGTGCCAGCAGCCAAGAGTATTCCTACAATGAGCAGTTCTTC
CDR3 protein: CASSQEYSYNEQFF

J gene: TRBJ2-7
V gene: TRBV9
D gene: NA
clone size: NA
CDR3 DNA: TGTGCCAGCAGCGTAGGGTCTCGGGGTGGCGAGCAGTACTTC
CDR3 protein: CASSVGSRGGEQYF

J gene: TRBJ2-1
V gene: TRBV2
D gene: TRBD1
clone size: NA
CDR3 DNA: TGTGCCAGCAGTAGACAGGGTGTGGTCCCGTTCTTC
CDR3 protein: CASSRQGVVPFF

J gene: TRBJ1-6
V gene: TRBV11-2
D gene: NA
clone size: NA
CDR3 DNA: TGTGCCAGCACCCGCCGGGAAACCTATAATTCACCCCTCCACTTT
CDR3 protein: CASTRRETYNSPLHF

J gene: TRBJ1-2
V gene: TRBV12-3/TRBV12-4
D gene: TRBD1
clone size: NA
CDR3 DNA: TGTGCCAGCAGGCACACAGGGGGCAATGGCTACACCTTC
CDR3 protein: CASRHTGGNGYTF

J gene: TRBJ2-1
V gene: TRBV19
D gene: TRBD2
clone size: NA
CDR3 DNA: TGTGCCAGTAGTATTTCGTTGGGCGGGAGCTTCGCTGAGCAGTTCTTC
CDR3 protein: CASSISLGGSFAEQFF

J gene: TRBJ2-2
V gene: TRBV27
D gene: TRBD2
clone size: NA
CDR3 DNA: TGTGCCACATGCCTGACAAGCGGGAGGGCCGACACCGGGGAGCTGTTTTTT
CDR3 protein: CATCLTSGRADTGELFF

J gene: TRBJ2-7
V gene: TRBV15
D gene: TRBD2
clone size: NA
CDR3 DNA: TGTGCCACCAGCAGAGATCTAGGCACGGGGGGGCTAGTTGAGCAGTACTTC
CDR3 protein: CATSRDLGTGGLVEQYF

J gene: TRBJ2-7
V gene: TRBV7-9
D gene: NA
clone size: NA
CDR3 DNA: TGTGCCAGCAGCTTAGTCACAGTCCACGAGCAGTACTTC
CDR3 protein: CASSLVTVHEQYF

J gene: TRBJ2-1
V gene: TRBV5-1
D gene: NA
clone size: NA
CDR3 DNA: TGCGCCAGCTCACTCGCTGGGGGGGCTTACAATGAGCAGTTCTTC
CDR3 protein: CASSLAGGAYNEQFF

J gene: TRBJ1-3
V gene: TRBV9
D gene: TRBD1
clone size: NA
CDR3 DNA: TGTGCCAGCAGCGTAGCCGGGGACAGAGGAAACACCATATATTTT
CDR3 protein: CASSVAGDRGNTIYF

J gene: TRBJ2-7
V gene: TRBV5-1
D gene: TRBD2
clone size: once
CDR3 DNA: TGCGCCAGCAGCGACACGAGCGGGGCATCCTACGAGCAGTACTTC
CDR3 protein: CASSDTSGASYEQYF

J gene: TRBJ2-1
V gene: TRBV2
D gene: TRBD1
clone size: NA
CDR3 DNA: TGTGCCAGCAGTGATGGCCGACAGGGGATTTTAGAGCAGTTCTTC
CDR3 protein: CASSDGRQGILEQFF

J gene: TRBJ2-1
V gene: TRBV3-1/TRBV3-2
D gene: NA
clone size: NA
CDR3 DNA: TGTGCCAGCAGCCACTCGACAGTCAATGAGCAGTTCTTC
CDR3 protein: CASSHSTVNEQFF